This T cell receptor beta chain originates from a study of blood T cell repertoires in COVID-19. This clone was detected once. With 4 bases removed from V and 10 bases from J, the gap between germline ends came to 13 bases. CDR3 length: 12 residues. In germline, CDR1 is SGHAT, CDR2 FQDESV (reference sequence). Assay: immunoSEQ multiplex PCR; the TCRdb copy retains only in-frame clones and omits some. The sample lists about 280,000 clones; 82% were seen once. The rearrangement links TRBV11-1 to TRBJ1-1; weak D call: TRBD1 (5 bases). The material sequenced was PBMCs or T cells enriched from blood (not recorded which). This sequence was found in a man aged 35 to 55 who had been exposed to COVID-19. CDR3 nucleotides: TGTGCCAGCAGCTCAGGAGGGGCTAGAGCTTTCTTT. Its translation is CASSSGGARAFF.